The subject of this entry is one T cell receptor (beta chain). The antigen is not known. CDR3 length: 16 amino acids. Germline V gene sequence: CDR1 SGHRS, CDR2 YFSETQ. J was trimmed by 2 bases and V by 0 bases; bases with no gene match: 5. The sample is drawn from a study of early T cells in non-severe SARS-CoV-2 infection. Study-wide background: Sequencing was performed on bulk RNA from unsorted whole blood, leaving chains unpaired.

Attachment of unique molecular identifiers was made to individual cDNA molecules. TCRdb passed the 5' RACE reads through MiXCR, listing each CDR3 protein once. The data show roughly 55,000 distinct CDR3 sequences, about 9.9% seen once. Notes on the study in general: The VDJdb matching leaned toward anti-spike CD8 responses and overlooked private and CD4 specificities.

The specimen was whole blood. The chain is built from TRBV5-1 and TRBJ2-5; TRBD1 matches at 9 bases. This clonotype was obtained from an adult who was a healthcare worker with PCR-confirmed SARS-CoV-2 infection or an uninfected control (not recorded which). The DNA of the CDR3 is TGCGCCAGCAGCTTGGGGGGACAGGGCGGACAAGAGACCCAGTACTTC. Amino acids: CASSLGGQGGQETQYF.